This TCR beta chain stems from a study of blood T cell repertoires in COVID-19. Study-wide context: Samples came from the United States, Italy and Spain, spanning acute and convalescent COVID-19. Sample material is recorded as cDNA or gDNA derived from T cells, B-cell-depleted T cells, or PBMCs.

This CDR3 region has 14 residues. Germline CDR1 and CDR2: SQVTM and ANQGSEA. With 2 bases removed from V and 4 bases from J, the gap between germline ends came to 14 bases. Per the authors' pipeline: By means of reference gene primer amplification, nucleated cell counts were estimated. Profiled with immunoSEQ multiplex PCR; TCRdb holds only in-frame clones, not every one. Clonal size and the V and J genes are those of that table, whereas D and trimming came from the DNA. The sample has 200,000 to 250,000 clones; 85% to 90% are singletons. Seattle researchers signed up patients amid active infection and tracked them longitudinally.

The chain employs TRBV29-1 and TRBJ1-2; D gene unclear. The source of this sequence is a young man with COVID-19, enrolled during active disease. The sample was peripheral blood. DNA of the CDR3: TGCAGCGTTGAACAGGCCGGTGCTGGCTATGGCTACACCTTC. This sequence encodes CSVEQAGAGYGYTF.